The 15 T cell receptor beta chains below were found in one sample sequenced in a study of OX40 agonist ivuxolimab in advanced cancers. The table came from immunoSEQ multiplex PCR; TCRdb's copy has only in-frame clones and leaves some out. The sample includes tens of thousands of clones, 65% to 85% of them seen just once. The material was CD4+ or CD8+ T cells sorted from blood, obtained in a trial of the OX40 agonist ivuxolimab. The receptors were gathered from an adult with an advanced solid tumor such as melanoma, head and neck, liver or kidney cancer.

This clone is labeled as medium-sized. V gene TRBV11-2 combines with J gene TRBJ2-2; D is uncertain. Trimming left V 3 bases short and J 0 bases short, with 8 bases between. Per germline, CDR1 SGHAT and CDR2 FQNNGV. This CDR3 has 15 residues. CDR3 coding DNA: TGTGCCAGCAGCTTCGGCACTACGAACACCGGGGAGCTGTTTTTT. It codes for CASSFGTTNTGELFF.

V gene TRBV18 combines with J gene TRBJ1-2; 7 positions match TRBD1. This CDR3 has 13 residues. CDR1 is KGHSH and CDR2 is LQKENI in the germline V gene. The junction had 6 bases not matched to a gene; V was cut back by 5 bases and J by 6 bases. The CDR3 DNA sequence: TGTGCCAGCTCATCTAGACAGGGTGATGGCTACACCTTC. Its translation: CASSSRQGDGYTF.

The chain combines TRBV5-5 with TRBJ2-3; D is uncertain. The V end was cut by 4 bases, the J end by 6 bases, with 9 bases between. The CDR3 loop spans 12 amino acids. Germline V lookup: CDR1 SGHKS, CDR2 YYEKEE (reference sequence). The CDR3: CASSTRMDTQYF. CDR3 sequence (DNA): TGTGCCAGCAGCACGAGGATGGATACGCAGTATTTT.

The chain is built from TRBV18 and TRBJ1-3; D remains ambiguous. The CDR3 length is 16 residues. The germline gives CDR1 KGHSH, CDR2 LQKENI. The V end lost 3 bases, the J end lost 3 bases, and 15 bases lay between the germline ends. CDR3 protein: CASSPGPPVNGNTIYF. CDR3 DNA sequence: TGTGCCAGCTCACCCGGACCCCCGGTGAATGGAAACACCATATATTTT.

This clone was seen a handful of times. CDR3 amino acids: CASSEGGPYEQYV. CDR3 coding DNA: TGTGCCAGCAGTGAAGGGGGGCCTTACGAGCAGTACGTC. The chain couples TRBV25-1 to TRBJ2-7; D possibly uses TRBD1 or TRBD2 (6 bases each). This CDR3 contains 13 residues. CDR1 MGHDK and CDR2 SYGVNS come from the germline V gene. V gave up 2 bases and J gave up 4 bases, with 9 bases separating them.

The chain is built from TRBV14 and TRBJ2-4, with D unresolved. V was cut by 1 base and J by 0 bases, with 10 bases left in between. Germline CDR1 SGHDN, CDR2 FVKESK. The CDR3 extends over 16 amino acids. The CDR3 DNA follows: TGTGCCAGCAGCCAAGGGCCGCTTTTAGCCAAAAACATTCAGTACTTC. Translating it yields CASSQGPLLAKNIQYF. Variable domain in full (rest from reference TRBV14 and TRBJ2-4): EAGVTQFPSHSVIEKGQTVTLRCDPISGHDNLYWYRRVMGKEIKFLLHFVKESKQDESGMPNNRFLAERTGGTYSTLKVQPAELEDSGVYFCASSQGPLLAKNIQYFGAGTRLSVL.

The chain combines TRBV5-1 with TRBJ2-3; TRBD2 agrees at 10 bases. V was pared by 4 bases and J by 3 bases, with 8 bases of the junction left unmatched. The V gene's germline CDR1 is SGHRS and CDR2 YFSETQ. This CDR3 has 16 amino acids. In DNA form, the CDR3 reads TGCGCCAGCAGCAAGACTAGCGGGCAGACGACAGATACGCAGTATTTT. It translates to CASSKTSGQTTDTQYF.

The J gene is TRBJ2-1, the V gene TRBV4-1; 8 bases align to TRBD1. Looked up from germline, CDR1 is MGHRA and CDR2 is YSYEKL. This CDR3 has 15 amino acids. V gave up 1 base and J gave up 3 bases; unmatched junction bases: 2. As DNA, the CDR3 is TGCGCCAGCAGCCAAGCGGACAGGGACTACAATGAGCAGTTCTTC. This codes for CASSQADRDYNEQFF.

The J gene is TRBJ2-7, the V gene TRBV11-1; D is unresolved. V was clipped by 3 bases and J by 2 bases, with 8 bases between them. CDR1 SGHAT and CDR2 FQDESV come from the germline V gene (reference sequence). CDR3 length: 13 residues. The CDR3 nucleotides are TGTGCCAGCAGCTTGGAAGTCGCCTACGAGCAGTACTTC. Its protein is CASSLEVAYEQYF. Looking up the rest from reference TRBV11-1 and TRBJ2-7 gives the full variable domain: EAEVAQSPRYKITEKSQAVAFWCDPISGHATLYWYRQILGQGPELLVQFQDESVVDDSQLPKDRFSAERLKGVDSTLKIQPAELGDSAMYLCASSLEVAYEQYFGPGTRLTVT.

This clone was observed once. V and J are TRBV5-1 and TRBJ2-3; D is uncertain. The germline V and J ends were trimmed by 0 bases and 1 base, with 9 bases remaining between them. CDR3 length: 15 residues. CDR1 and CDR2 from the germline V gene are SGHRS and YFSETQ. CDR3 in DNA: TGCGCCAGCAGCTTGGGCGGCGCCGGCACAGATACGCAGTATTTT. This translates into CASSLGGAGTDTQYF.

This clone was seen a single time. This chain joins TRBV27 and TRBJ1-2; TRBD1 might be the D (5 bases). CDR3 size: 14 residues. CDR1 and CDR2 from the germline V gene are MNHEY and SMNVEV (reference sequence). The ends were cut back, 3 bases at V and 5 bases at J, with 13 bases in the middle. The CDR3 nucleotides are TGTGCCAGCAGTTTGGGGCCACGATGGTATGGCTACACCTTC. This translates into CASSLGPRWYGYTF.

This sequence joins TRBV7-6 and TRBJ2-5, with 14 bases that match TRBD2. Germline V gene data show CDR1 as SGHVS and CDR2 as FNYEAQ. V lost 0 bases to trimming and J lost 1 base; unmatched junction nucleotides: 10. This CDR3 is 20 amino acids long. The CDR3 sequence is CASSLAWRLAGGLTQETQYF. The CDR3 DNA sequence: TGTGCCAGCAGCTTAGCTTGGAGACTAGCGGGGGGGCTTACCCAAGAGACCCAGTACTTC.

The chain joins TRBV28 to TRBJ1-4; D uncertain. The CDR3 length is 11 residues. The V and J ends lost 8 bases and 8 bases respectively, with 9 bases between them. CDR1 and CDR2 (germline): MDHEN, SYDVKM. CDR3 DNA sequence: TGTGCCAGCGGTGGTGGAGAAAAACTGTTTTTT. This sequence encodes CASGGGEKLFF. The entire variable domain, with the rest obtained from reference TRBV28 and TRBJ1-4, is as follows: DVKVTQSSRYLVKRTGEKVFLECVQDMDHENMFWYRQDPGLGLRLIYFSYDVKMKEKGDIPEGYSVSREKKERFSLILESASTNQTSMYLCASGGGEKLFFGSGTQLSVL.

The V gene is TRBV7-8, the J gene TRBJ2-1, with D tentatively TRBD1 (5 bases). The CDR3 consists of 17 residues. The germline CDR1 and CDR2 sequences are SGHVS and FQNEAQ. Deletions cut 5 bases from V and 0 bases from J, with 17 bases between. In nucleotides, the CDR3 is TGTGCCAGCAGCACCCACAGGTTATCAAGCTCCTACAATGAGCAGTTCTTC. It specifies CASSTHRLSSSYNEQFF.

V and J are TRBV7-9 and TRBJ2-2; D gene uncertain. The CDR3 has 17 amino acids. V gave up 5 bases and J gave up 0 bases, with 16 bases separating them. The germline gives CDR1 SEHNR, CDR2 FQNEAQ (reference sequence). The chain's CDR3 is CASSPRLGSPNTGELFF. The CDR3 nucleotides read TGTGCCAGCAGCCCCCGGTTAGGCAGCCCGAACACCGGGGAGCTGTTTTTT.